This TCR beta chain was sequenced in a study of T cell responses to AZD1222 COVID-19 vaccine. Study details: Analyses pooled second doses at about 4 or about 12 weeks.

The table came from immunoSEQ multiplex PCR; TCRdb's copy has only in-frame clones and leaves some out. The sample holds 90,000 to 120,000 clones, around 90% seen once. The material was peripheral blood, obtained on day 0 of AZD1222 vaccination. The origin of this receptor is an adult in good health.

This chain's CDR3 is CASRERALGNEKLFF. Written as DNA, the CDR3 is TGTGCCAGCAGGGAGCGGGCCCTTGGGAATGAAAAACTGTTTTTT. V is TRBV27 and J is TRBJ1-4, with D unresolved. Germline CDR1 is MNHEY and CDR2 is SMNVEV (reference sequence). There are 15 residues in the CDR3. Trimming shortened V by 6 bases and J by 5 bases, and 16 bases separated the two germline ends.